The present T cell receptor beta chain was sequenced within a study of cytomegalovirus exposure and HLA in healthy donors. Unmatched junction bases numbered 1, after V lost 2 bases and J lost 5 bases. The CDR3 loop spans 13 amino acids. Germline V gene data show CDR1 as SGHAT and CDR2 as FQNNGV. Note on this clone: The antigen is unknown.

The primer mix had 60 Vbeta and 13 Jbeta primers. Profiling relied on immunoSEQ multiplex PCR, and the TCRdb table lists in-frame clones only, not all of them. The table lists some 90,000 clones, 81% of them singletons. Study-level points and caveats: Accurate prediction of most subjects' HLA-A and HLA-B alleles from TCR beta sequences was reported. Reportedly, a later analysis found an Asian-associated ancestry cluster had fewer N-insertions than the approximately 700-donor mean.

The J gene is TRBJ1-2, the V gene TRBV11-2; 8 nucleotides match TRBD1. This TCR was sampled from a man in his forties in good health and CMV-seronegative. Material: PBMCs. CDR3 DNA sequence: TGTGCCAGCAGCTTAAGACAGGGGTATGGCTACACCTTC. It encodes CASSLRQGYGYTF.